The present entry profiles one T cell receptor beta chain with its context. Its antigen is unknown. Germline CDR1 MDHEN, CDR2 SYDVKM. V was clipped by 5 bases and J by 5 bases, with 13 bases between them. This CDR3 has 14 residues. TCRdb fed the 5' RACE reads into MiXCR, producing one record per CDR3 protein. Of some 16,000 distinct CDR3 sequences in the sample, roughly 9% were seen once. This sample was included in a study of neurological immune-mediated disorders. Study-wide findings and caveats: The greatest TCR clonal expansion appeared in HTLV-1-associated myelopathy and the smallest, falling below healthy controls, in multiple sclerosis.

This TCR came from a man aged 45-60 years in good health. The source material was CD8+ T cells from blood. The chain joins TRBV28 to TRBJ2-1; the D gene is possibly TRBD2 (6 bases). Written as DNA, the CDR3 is TGTGCCAGCAGTCCTCCGCGGGACGACAATGAGCAGTTCTTC. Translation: CASSPPRDDNEQFF.